This T cell receptor beta chain was captured by sequencing in a study of blood T cells in healthy people across ages. Study outcomes and limitations: Older age went with lower TCR beta diversity per million T cells, in a roughly linear way.

The J segment lost 7 bases and the V segment lost 6 bases, leaving 14 bases of the junction unmatched. The CDR3 covers 15 residues. A note on this clonotype: Its specificity is unknown.

Alongside a J-beta primer mix, a sample-barcoded 5' primer served in a second PCR lasting about 7 to 12 cycles. In TCRdb, the 5' RACE reads were re-called with MiXCR into one record per CDR3 protein. The sample lists approximately 810,000 distinct CDR3 sequences, around 34% seen once, with approximately 12% in the top ten. The receptor's source is a man aged 18 to 29 in good health. The chain links TRBV12-3 or TRBV12-4 to TRBJ1-1, with 7 bases identical to TRBD1. The sample taken for sequencing was blood. The CDR3 here is CASSVERTGPDEAFF. In DNA form, the CDR3 reads TGTGCCAGCAGCGTAGAGAGGACAGGCCCCGATGAAGCTTTCTTT.